This T cell receptor beta chain was captured by sequencing in a study of CD8 T cells in ankylosing spondylitis (dated by TCRdb to 2016 to 2017). At the level of the whole study: To find TCR variants linked to disease, the study profiled T cell receptor beta repertoires in ankylosing spondylitis patients and healthy donors. Peripheral blood was sampled, and synovial fluid was additionally collected from ankylosing spondylitis patients. The full study cohort was made up of 25 ankylosing spondylitis patients and 108 healthy donors. Overall results and qualifications from the work: In peripheral blood, the disease-linked clones were found at relatively low frequencies and had a CD8+ phenotype. Some TCR beta motif variants had previously been reported in synovial fluid and blood of reactive arthritis patients, which suggested common disease-initiation mechanisms. According to the report, matched synovial fluid samples from ankylosing spondylitis patients were significantly enriched for the disease-linked clones. Blood from ankylosing spondylitis patients appeared to be characterized by a TCR beta motif composed of roughly eight highly homologous amino acid variants.

TCRdb records Illumina HiSeq 2500 as the sequencer. TCR beta libraries were prepared by quantitative 5'-RACE with molecular barcodes. In the original analysis: A new computational method based on a probabilistic model of VDJ rearrangement was used to identify disease-linked TCR variants. The public reads were quality trimmed at Q25 with fastp and then assembled into clones with MiXCR by TCRdb, keeping productive beta chains. CDR3 protein duplicates are merged, each entry listing the most common genes and DNA. TCRdb, rather than the study authors, made the V and J calls. The sample contains under 950,000 distinct CDR3 sequences, around a fifth of them found a single time. Approximately 18% of the sample rests with the top ten. Taken from cysteine to phenylalanine, the CDR3 has 13 residues. Only the CDR3 portion is preserved as DNA: 39 bases, with reading frame beginning at the first base. The germline V gene gives CDR1 as SQVTM and CDR2 as ANQGSEA. V lost 7 bases and J lost 0 bases; the stretch between them is 12 bases long.

As concerns this clonotype: Its antigen is currently not known. Nothing much larger sits one base from this clone, and base qualities are not available.

This clonotype originated in a male donor with ankylosing spondylitis. Sequencing was carried out using blood, either unsorted or a sorted T cell fraction (not recorded which). The rearranged segments are TRBV29-1 and TRBJ1-1; a tentative D call is TRBD1 (5 bases match). The DNA sequence is TGCAGCGCTCTTGGGGCTTTGAACACTGAAGCTTTCTTT. It translates to CSALGALNTEAFF.